The subject of this entry is one T cell receptor (beta chain). The method was immunoSEQ multiplex PCR; TCRdb's version includes in-frame clones alone and lacks a portion of them. Here the sample spans roughly 170,000 clones, roughly 89% being singletons. The data were obtained in a study of blood T cell repertoires in COVID-19. Seattle participants joined during active infection and were tracked over time. With V trimmed by 7 bases and J by 2 bases, 1 base remained unmatched. The CDR3 is made up of 13 amino acids. The material sequenced was peripheral blood. The TCR sequence derives from a woman aged 70-85 years with COVID-19, enrolled during active disease. This sequence joins TRBV12-3 or TRBV12-4 and TRBJ1-5, with 8 bases identical to TRBD1. The CDR3 region is CASTGGRNQPQHF. The CDR3 region has the DNA TGTGCCAGCACAGGGGGCCGCAATCAGCCCCAGCATTTT.